These T cell receptor beta chains were read from a single sample in a study of blood T cells in healthy people across ages. One entry per CDR3 protein results from TCRdb running MiXCR on the 5' RACE reads. The repertoire includes fewer than 750,000 distinct CDR3 sequences, over 40% of them detected once, and roughly 13% sits in the top ten. Sequencing was done on a sample of blood. The receptors come from a woman at least 80 years old in good health. CDR3s include the opening cysteine and the closing phenylalanine or tryptophan. The order of the fields is D gene, J gene, V gene, clone size, CDR3 protein, CDR3 DNA. The D gene is left open where the match is weak. Size values are once, few and many counts, or a class for expanded clones, and some rows have none.

TRBD2	TRBJ2-5	TRBV10-3	many	CAISDLAGEETQYF	TGTGCCATCAGTGATCTAGCGGGAGAAGAGACCCAGTACTTC
TRBD1	TRBJ1-1	TRBV9	.	CASSVADRATEAFF	TGTGCCAGCAGCGTAGCTGACAGGGCCACTGAAGCTTTCTTT
TRBD2	TRBJ2-1	TRBV29-1	.	CSVDPYIAGGNNEQFF	TGCAGCGTTGACCCCTATATAGCGGGGGGTAACAATGAGCAGTTCTTC
TRBD1	TRBJ1-2	TRBV6-6	once	CASSSTTGASRYGYTF	TGTGCCAGCAGTTCCACGACAGGGGCGTCCCGGTATGGCTACACCTTC
.	TRBJ1-5	TRBV7-2	many	CASSLVGQPQHF	TGTGCCAGCAGTTTAGTGGGTCAGCCCCAGCATTTT
TRBD1	TRBJ2-6	TRBV13	.	CASSSISGTGGPVLTF	TGTGCCAGCAGCTCCATCTCCGGGACAGGGGGCCCAGTCCTGACTTTC
TRBD1	TRBJ2-4	TRBV5-1	.	CASRPTGGLNIQYF	TGCGCCAGCAGGCCGACAGGGGGCCTAAACATTCAGTACTTC
TRBD2	TRBJ2-3	TRBV4-2	once	CASSQAPPTSGGLTDTQYF	TGTGCCAGCAGCCAAGCCCCGCCGACTAGCGGGGGACTCACAGATACGCAGTATTTT
.	TRBJ1-2	TRBV20-1	.	CSGVALGKLGYTF	TGCAGCGGGGTGGCTCTCGGGAAACTTGGCTACACCTTC
TRBD2	TRBJ2-1	TRBV10-3	.	CAIRQTGLAGRNEQFF	TGTGCCATCAGACAGACGGGACTAGCGGGGAGGAATGAGCAGTTCTTC
.	TRBJ1-5	TRBV28	few	CASSLFGYSNQPQHF	TGTGCCAGCAGTTTATTCGGTTATAGCAATCAGCCCCAGCATTTT
.	TRBJ1-1	TRBV20-1	many	CSARAPREAFF	TGCAGTGCTAGAGCCCCCAGGGAAGCTTTCTTT
.	TRBJ2-7	TRBV29-1	.	CSVEDQGYEQYF	TGCAGCGTTGAAGATCAGGGCTACGAGCAGTACTTC
.	TRBJ2-7	TRBV18	many	CASSPWTDYEQYF	TGTGCCAGCTCACCGTGGACAGACTACGAGCAGTACTTC
TRBD1	TRBJ1-2	TRBV5-1	.	CASSEGQWNYGYTF	TGCGCCAGCAGCGAGGGACAGTGGAACTATGGCTACACCTTC
.	TRBJ2-1	TRBV9	.	CASSATLGSFNEQFF	TGTGCCAGCAGCGCCACCCTGGGCTCCTTCAATGAGCAGTTCTTC
.	TRBJ2-1	TRBV7-9	many	CASSPTWNEQFF	TGTGCCAGCAGTCCCACATGGAATGAGCAGTTCTTC
TRBD1	TRBJ2-7	TRBV2	.	CASSSGQGKSSYEQYF	TGTGCCAGCAGTTCGGGACAGGGCAAAAGCTCCTACGAGCAGTACTTC
.	TRBJ2-5	TRBV28	.	CASSLPRATETQYF	TGTGCCAGCAGCCTGCCTAGGGCCACTGAGACCCAGTACTTC
.	TRBJ2-3	TRBV12-3/TRBV12-4	.	CASSLDLVTDTQYF	TGTGCCAGCAGTTTGGATTTAGTCACAGATACGCAGTATTTT
TRBD1	TRBJ1-1	TRBV15	.	CATSRSHRGNTEAFF	TGTGCCACCAGCAGATCCCACAGGGGGAACACTGAAGCTTTCTTT
.	TRBJ2-3	TRBV2	few	CASSAPAVEPGPQYF	TGTGCCAGCAGTGCCCCAGCAGTGGAACCCGGTCCGCAGTATTTT
.	TRBJ2-2	TRBV18	.	CASSPQDGEPNTGELFF	TGTGCCAGCTCACCACAGGACGGCGAACCGAACACCGGGGAGCTGTTTTTT
TRBD1	TRBJ1-6	TRBV12-3/TRBV12-4	.	CASIQGADNSPLHF	TGTGCCAGCATTCAGGGGGCGGATAATTCACCCCTCCACTTT
.	TRBJ2-5	TRBV6-5	.	CASSYSGTIYQETQYF	TGTGCCAGCAGTTACTCCGGGACGATATACCAAGAGACCCAGTACTTC
TRBD1	TRBJ2-7	TRBV2	.	CACRIKGQGEPYEQYF	TGTGCCTGCAGGATAAAGGGACAGGGGGAACCCTACGAGCAGTACTTC
TRBD1	TRBJ2-1	TRBV7-3	.	CASRDQGDEQFF	TGTGCCAGCAGGGACCAGGGGGATGAGCAGTTCTTC
TRBD1	TRBJ2-1	TRBV12-3/TRBV12-4	.	CASSTRDRYYNEQFF	TGTGCCAGCAGTACCCGGGACAGGTACTACAATGAGCAGTTCTTC
TRBD1	TRBJ2-7	TRBV6-5	.	CASSYSRGRYEQYF	TGTGCCAGCAGTTACTCAAGGGGGCGATACGAGCAGTACTTC
TRBD2	TRBJ2-1	TRBV5-1	.	CASVELAGGPSNEQFF	TGCGCCAGCGTCGAACTAGCGGGAGGGCCCTCCAATGAGCAGTTCTTC
.	TRBJ2-1	TRBV9	once	CASSSGPASYNEQFF	TGTGCCAGCAGTTCAGGGCCTGCTTCCTACAATGAGCAGTTCTTC
.	TRBJ1-5	TRBV20-1	many	CSASPSNQPQHF	TGCAGTGCTAGTCCTAGCAATCAGCCCCAGCATTTT
.	TRBJ1-5	TRBV18	.	CASSPLGAGGRPQHF	TGTGCCAGCTCACCCTTAGGGGCTGGGGGTCGGCCCCAGCATTTT
.	TRBJ1-1	TRBV7-9	.	CASSGARTDTEAFF	TGTGCCAGCAGCGGGGCAAGGACAGACACTGAAGCTTTCTTT
.	TRBJ2-7	TRBV21-1	many	CASSKVRVSLPYEQYF	TGTGCCAGCAGCAAGGTGAGGGTCAGCCTACCCTACGAGCAGTACTTC
.	TRBJ2-7	TRBV27	few	CASSSGDEQYF	TGTGCCAGCAGTTCAGGGGACGAGCAGTACTTC
.	TRBJ1-1	TRBV7-9	.	CASSSPRAANTEAFF	TGTGCCAGCAGCTCACCTCGGGCGGCGAACACTGAAGCTTTCTTT
TRBD2	TRBJ2-1	TRBV18	.	CAGSQASGRAGNEQFF	TGTGCCGGCTCCCAAGCTAGCGGGAGGGCCGGAAATGAGCAGTTCTTC
.	TRBJ2-2	TRBV20-1	.	CSAQGLYTGELFF	TGCAGTGCACAGGGATTGTACACCGGGGAGCTGTTTTTT
.	TRBJ2-1	TRBV12-3/TRBV12-4	few	CASSSQGSFIYEQFF	TGTGCCAGCAGTTCACAGGGAAGTTTTATATATGAGCAGTTCTTC
.	TRBJ1-5	TRBV4-2	.	CASSQEGANGNQPQHF	TGTGCCAGCAGCCAAGAGGGGGCGAACGGAAATCAGCCCCAGCATTTT
TRBD1	TRBJ1-2	TRBV28	many	CASSPGGFYGYTF	TGTGCCAGCAGCCCAGGGGGTTTTTATGGCTACACCTTC
.	TRBJ2-2	TRBV25-1	few	CASSRSGNRELFF	TGTGCCAGCAGTCGGTCCGGGAACAGGGAGCTGTTTTTT
TRBD2	TRBJ2-1	TRBV27	many	CASSNFWTSVNNEQFF	TGTGCCAGCAGTAACTTCTGGACTAGCGTGAACAATGAGCAGTTCTTC
.	TRBJ1-2	TRBV6-5	many	CASSYSGGGTFGYGYTF	TGTGCCAGCAGTTACTCGGGCGGAGGCACCTTCGGCTATGGCTACACCTTC
.	TRBJ2-2	TRBV28	.	CAGSGRNTGELFF	TGTGCCGGCAGTGGCAGGAACACCGGGGAGCTGTTTTTT
.	TRBJ2-1	TRBV7-9	.	CASSLAAGWGDVNEQFF	TGTGCCAGCAGCTTAGCCGCCGGTTGGGGTGACGTCAATGAGCAGTTCTTC
.	TRBJ1-6	TRBV12-3/TRBV12-4	.	CASSFGLGRPLHF	TGTGCCAGCAGTTTCGGGCTGGGACGACCCCTCCACTTT
TRBD1	TRBJ2-6	TRBV5-1	few	CASSAGTGTNVLTF	TGCGCCAGCAGCGCCGGGACAGGGACCAACGTCCTGACTTTC
TRBD2	TRBJ2-3	TRBV5-1	once	CASSYGLATDTQYF	TGCGCCAGCAGTTATGGACTAGCGACGGATACGCAGTATTTT
.	TRBJ1-5	TRBV7-9	.	CASQRENQPQHF	TGTGCCAGCCAAAGGGAAAATCAGCCCCAGCATTTT
TRBD1	TRBJ1-6	TRBV7-9	.	CASSFPDRGDSPLHF	TGTGCCAGCAGCTTCCCGGACAGGGGGGATTCACCCCTCCACTTT
.	TRBJ1-5	TRBV20-1	.	CSASDLGGQPQHF	TGCAGTGCTAGTGACCTCGGTGGGCAGCCCCAGCATTTT
.	TRBJ1-1	TRBV20-1	once	CSASSSEAFF	TGCAGTGCTAGCAGCAGTGAAGCTTTCTTT
TRBD1	TRBJ2-1	TRBV20-1	once	CSAHRGDSAYNEQFF	TGCAGTGCGCACAGGGGTGATAGCGCCTACAATGAGCAGTTCTTC
.	TRBJ2-5	TRBV6-5	few	CASSAKSGLQETQYF	TGTGCCAGCAGCGCGAAATCGGGGCTACAAGAGACCCAGTACTTC
.	TRBJ1-6	TRBV13	.	CASSLGVESTPPLHF	TGTGCCAGCAGCTTAGGGGTCGAGTCCACACCACCCCTCCACTTT
.	TRBJ1-6	TRBV27	.	CASSLWGPQDSYNSPLHF	TGTGCCAGCAGTTTATGGGGTCCCCAGGATTCGTATAATTCACCCCTCCACTTT
.	TRBJ2-3	TRBV5-6	.	CASGGLPGTDTQYF	TGTGCCAGCGGGGGACTCCCGGGCACAGATACGCAGTATTTT